This record covers a single T cell receptor (beta chain). This sample was included in a study of blood T cell repertoires in COVID-19. About the study: The analysed material was cDNA or gDNA that came from T cells, B-cell-depleted T cells, or PBMCs.

V lost 3 bases, J lost 3 bases, and 19 bases lay in between. CDR1 and CDR2 from the germline V gene are KGHDR and SFDVKD. The CDR3 has 17 residues. Original methodology: Amplification with reference gene primers provided the estimates of nucleated cell counts. Assay: immunoSEQ multiplex PCR; the TCRdb copy retains only in-frame clones and omits some. The V and J calls and clone size come from that table; D and trimming were worked out from the DNA. The data show about 670,000 clones, 75% to 90% seen once. The receptor was derived from a woman aged 18-29 years with acute or convalescent COVID-19. Sequenced material: peripheral blood. The chain employs TRBV24-1 and TRBJ1-2; TRBD1 is a possible D gene (5 bases). The DNA of the CDR3 is TGTGCCACCAGTGATCGGCAGGCTGGGGGGTTCTACTATGGCTACACCTTC. This sequence encodes CATSDRQAGGFYYGYTF.